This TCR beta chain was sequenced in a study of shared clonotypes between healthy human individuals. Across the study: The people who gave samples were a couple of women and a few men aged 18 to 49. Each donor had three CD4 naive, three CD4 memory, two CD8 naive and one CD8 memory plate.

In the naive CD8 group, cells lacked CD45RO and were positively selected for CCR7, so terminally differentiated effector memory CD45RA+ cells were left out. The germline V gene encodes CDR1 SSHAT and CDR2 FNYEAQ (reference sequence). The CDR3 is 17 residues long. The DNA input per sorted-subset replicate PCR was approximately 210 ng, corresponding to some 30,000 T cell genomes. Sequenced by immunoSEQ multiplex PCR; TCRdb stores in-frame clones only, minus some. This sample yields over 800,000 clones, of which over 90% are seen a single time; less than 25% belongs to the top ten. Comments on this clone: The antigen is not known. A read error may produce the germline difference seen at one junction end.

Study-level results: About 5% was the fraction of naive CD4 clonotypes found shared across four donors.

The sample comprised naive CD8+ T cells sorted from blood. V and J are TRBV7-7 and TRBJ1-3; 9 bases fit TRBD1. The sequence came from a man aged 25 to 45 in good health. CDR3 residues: CASSLDGQGSPGNTIYF. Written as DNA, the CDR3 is TGTGCTAGCAGCTTAGACGGACAGGGGTCCCCTGGAAACACCATATATTTT.